Presented here are 8 T cell receptor beta chains from one specimen sequenced in a study of low-dose radiotherapy and immunotherapy resistance in tumors. Primers targeting TRAV and TRBV primed first-strand cDNA, covering alpha and beta chains. Amplification of TCRs used a constant-region primer and V-primer adapter for 15 to 25 PCR cycles. Via MiXCR, TCRdb re-called the reads, giving one row per CDR3 protein. The table shows around 60,000 distinct CDR3 sequences, with about a quarter occurring only once. Stated time point: after trial treatment. As for treatment: LDRT plus nivolumab, ipilimumab, low-dose cyclophosphamide and aspirin (RACIN trial). The sequencing here drew on PBMCs, taken after low-dose radiotherapy plus immunotherapy. The receptor source for this set is a male donor with prostate cancer.

On this clonotype: Since a far larger clone is one base different, this is likely a read error. V and J are TRBV5-3 and TRBJ2-7; D not resolved. TRBV5-3 is sorted into the ORF group, with uncertain function. CDR3 length: 13 amino acids. CDR3 sequence reads: CASSFQQSYEQCF. In DNA, the CDR3 is TGTGCCAGCAGCTTCCAGCAGTCCTACGAGCAGTGCTTC.

This clonotype was picked up many times. V gene TRBV20-1 combines with J gene TRBJ1-5; TRBD1 might be the D (6 bases). Trimming left V 6 bases short and J 1 base short, with 13 bases between. The germline gives CDR1 DFQATT, CDR2 SNEGSKA (reference sequence). This CDR3 is built from 14 residues. As DNA, the CDR3 is TGCAGTGCAAGGGACACCCGAAGCAATCAGCCCCAGCATTTT. Amino acids: CSARDTRSNQPQHF.

Turning to this clonotype: This likely stems from a read error, as it lies one base from a far larger clone. The gene calls are TRBV4-1 and TRBJ2-7; D uncertain. The CDR3 length is 13 residues. V shed 1 base and J shed 6 bases, with 10 bases lying between them. Germline V lookup: CDR1 MGHRA, CDR2 YSYEKL. CDR3 loop: CASSQVRGLEQYF. In DNA form, the CDR3 reads TGCGCCAGCAGCCAAGTTCGCGGCCTCGAGCAGTACTTC.

This clonotype appeared many times. The rearrangement links TRBV20-1 to TRBJ2-3; D may be TRBD1 or TRBD2 (5 bases each). Trimming shortened V by 5 bases and J by 5 bases, and 23 bases separated the two germline ends. CDR3 length: 16 residues. CDR1 is DFQATT and CDR2 is SNEGSKA in the germline V gene (reference sequence). Here the CDR3 DNA reads TGCAGTGCTTCAACCAGGGAGCTGCTACGAGTAGATACGCAGTATTTT. Translation: CSASTRELLRVDTQYF.

The table lists this clonotype with many counts. This rearrangement joins TRBV5-1 to TRBJ2-5, with 10 bases lining up with TRBD1. V dropped 2 bases and J dropped 4; count of bases not matched to a gene: 2. The germline gives CDR1 SGHRS, CDR2 YFSETQ. The CDR3 has 14 residues. For the CDR3, the DNA is TGCGCCAGCAGCTTAGGGACAGGGGTAGAGACCCAGTACTTC. Amino acid sequence: CASSLGTGVETQYF.

The sample holds many counts of this clonotype. The chain links TRBV12-3 or TRBV12-4 to TRBJ2-5; 11 bases agree with TRBD2. This CDR3 is 16 amino acids long. Germline trimming cut 2 bases from V and 2 bases from J; bases unmatched to any gene: 4. CDR3 protein: CASSLSLAGGQETQYF. Here the CDR3 DNA reads TGTGCCAGCAGTTTAAGCCTAGCGGGGGGACAAGAGACCCAGTACTTC.

V gene TRBV12-3 or TRBV12-4 combines with J gene TRBJ2-7; D is undetermined. This CDR3 has 11 amino acids. The V gene lost 3 bases and the J gene lost 4 bases, with 4 bases spanning the gap. The CDR3 DNA follows: TGTGCCAGCAGTTTTGGGTACGAGCAGTACTTC. Translation gives CASSFGYEQYF.

Remarks on this clonotype: A read error is likely here: a far larger clone is one base away. DNA for the CDR3: TGTGCCAGCAGCGCGGACAGGGACTCTACCTACAATGAGCAGTACTTC. Translation gives CASSADRDSTYNEQYF. This rearrangement joins TRBV9 to TRBJ2-4, with 8 bases identical to TRBD1. The germline CDR1 and CDR2 sequences are SGDLS and YYNGEE. The V and J ends lost 3 bases and 13 bases, in that order; junction bases with no gene match: 18. The length of the CDR3 is 16 residues.